This is a list of T cell receptor beta chains from one sample in a study of T-cell reconstitution after alpha-beta-depleted transplantation in children. TCRdb ran MiXCR on the PCR reads and lists one entry per CDR3 protein. The sample holds about 74,000 distinct CDR3 sequences; roughly 15% are singletons and the top ten take roughly 30%. Sequenced material: PBMCs, mostly from graft donor cells, taken 180 days after TCRalphabeta/CD19-depleted stem cell transplant. The receptor source for this set is a male patient between 2 and 15 years old who had a stem cell transplant for acute lymphoblastic leukemia, so the T cells may come from the graft donor. Both conserved end residues are part of each CDR3. The D gene is left open where the match is weak. Clone sizes are given selectively: once, few, many, or a class where the clone is expanded.

v_gene	abundance	d_gene	j_gene	CDR3aa	CDR3nt
TRBV4-3	many	.	TRBJ1-1	CASSQDPGAQAFF	TGCGCCAGCAGCCAAGATCCCGGGGCTCAAGCTTTCTTT
TRBV6-1	few	.	TRBJ2-7	CASSRTDRGYEQYF	TGTGCCAGCAGCCGGACAGACCGAGGTTACGAGCAGTACTTC
TRBV20-1	.	.	TRBJ2-7	CSAREVWLKTYEQYF	TGCAGTGCTAGAGAGGTGTGGCTGAAGACCTACGAGCAGTACTTC
TRBV18	.	TRBD2	TRBJ2-3	CASSPAGGGVTDTQYF	TGTGCCAGCTCACCAGCGGGAGGAGGAGTCACAGATACGCAGTATTTT
TRBV20-1	few	.	TRBJ1-2	CSARRGRYGYTF	TGCAGTGCTAGGCGGGGGCGCTATGGCTACACCTTC
TRBV30	.	.	TRBJ2-2	CAWSSGFGVTGELFF	TGTGCCTGGAGTTCAGGGTTTGGGGTCACCGGGGAGCTGTTTTTT
TRBV7-2	many	.	TRBJ2-3	CASRRDVDTQYF	TGTGCCAGCCGCCGCGACGTAGATACGCAGTATTTT
TRBV4-3	many	TRBD1	TRBJ1-2	CASSQLGQGGGYTF	TGCGCCAGCAGCCAATTGGGACAGGGAGGCGGCTACACCTTC
TRBV6-2/TRBV6-3	many	TRBD2	TRBJ2-7	CASSYSGGASYEQYF	TGTGCCAGCAGTTACTCGGGAGGGGCGTCCTACGAGCAGTACTTC
TRBV20-1	many	.	TRBJ1-3	CSARVGGAGNTIYF	TGCAGTGCTAGAGTCGGAGGGGCTGGAAACACCATATATTTT
TRBV18	few	TRBD2	TRBJ2-7	CASSPSGVENEQYF	TGTGCCAGCTCACCTAGCGGGGTGGAGAACGAGCAGTACTTC
TRBV5-6	.	.	TRBJ2-5	CASGQQGQETQYF	TGTGCCAGCGGTCAACAGGGCCAAGAGACCCAGTACTTC
TRBV9	many	TRBD1	TRBJ2-7	CASSVADRGYEQYF	TGTGCCAGCAGCGTAGCGGACAGGGGGTACGAGCAGTACTTC
TRBV10-2	many	.	TRBJ1-2	CASSERAGNYYGYTF	TGCGCCAGCAGTGAGAGGGCAGGGAATTACTATGGCTACACCTTC
TRBV20-1	many	TRBD1	TRBJ1-2	CSARDAGTGIYGYTF	TGCAGTGCTAGAGATGCTGGGACAGGGATCTATGGCTACACCTTC
TRBV12-3/TRBV12-4	medium-sized	.	TRBJ2-3	CASSFSTDTQYF	TGTGCCAGCAGTTTTAGCACAGATACGCAGTATTTT
TRBV28	.	TRBD1	TRBJ1-1	CASSLRLFRDRRVAEAFF	TGTGCCAGCAGCTTGCGGCTCTTCCGGGACAGGAGGGTTGCTGAAGCTTTCTTT
TRBV19	.	.	TRBJ1-5	CASSSEVINQPQHF	TGTGCCAGTAGCTCGGAGGTTATCAATCAGCCCCAGCATTTT
TRBV28	few	TRBD1	TRBJ1-5	CASTPGDRGGQPQHF	TGTGCCAGCACCCCCGGGGACAGGGGCGGGCAGCCCCAGCATTTT
TRBV7-8	.	TRBD1	TRBJ2-7	CASSRDSGLYEQYF	TGTGCCAGCAGCCGGGACAGCGGTTTATACGAGCAGTACTTC
TRBV7-3	few	.	TRBJ2-5	CASGLGQETQYF	TGTGCCAGCGGCCTGGGGCAAGAGACCCAGTACTTC
TRBV25-1	.	.	TRBJ2-2	CASSTSRGNTGELFF	TGTGCCAGCAGTACCAGCAGGGGCAACACCGGGGAGCTGTTTTTT
TRBV7-9	.	TRBD2	TRBJ2-1	CASSPWTSSYNEQFF	TGTGCCAGCAGCCCCTGGACTAGCTCCTACAATGAGCAGTTCTTC
TRBV9	.	TRBD1	TRBJ2-3	CASSDFRDRGGDTQYF	TGTGCCAGCAGCGACTTCCGGGACAGGGGTGGAGATACGCAGTATTTT
TRBV4-2	few	TRBD2	TRBJ2-5	CASRSSGGAMETQYF	TGTGCCAGCAGGAGTAGCGGGGGGGCGATGGAGACCCAGTACTTC
TRBV3-1	few	.	TRBJ1-1	CASSQVLVGNTEAFF	TGTGCCAGCAGCCAAGTTCTTGTCGGTAACACTGAAGCTTTCTTT
TRBV19	once	TRBD1	TRBJ1-2	CASTGLGQKNYGYTF	TGTGCCAGTACGGGATTGGGACAGAAAAACTATGGCTACACCTTC
TRBV27	few	.	TRBJ2-1	CASSFVAGWTNEQFF	TGTGCCAGCAGTTTTGTAGCAGGGTGGACCAATGAGCAGTTCTTC
TRBV6-1	.	TRBD2	TRBJ2-1	CASSGTSGGAYNEQFF	TGTGCCAGCAGTGGGACTAGCGGGGGGGCCTACAATGAGCAGTTCTTC
TRBV5-1	many	.	TRBJ2-7	CASSLGTYEQYF	TGCGCCAGCAGCTTGGGGACCTACGAGCAGTACTTC
TRBV5-1	medium-sized	.	TRBJ2-7	CASSFSGLSYEQYF	TGCGCCAGCAGCTTCTCGGGACTTTCCTACGAGCAGTACTTC
TRBV10-1	many	.	TRBJ2-3	CASSVTSTDTQYF	TGCGCCAGCAGTGTGACTAGCACAGATACGCAGTATTTT
TRBV19	.	.	TRBJ2-7	CATFGGNEQYF	TGTGCCACCTTTGGAGGGAACGAGCAGTACTTC
TRBV10-3	few	TRBD2	TRBJ2-2	CAISLTSGGPDFYGELFF	TGTGCCATCAGTCTTACTAGCGGGGGACCCGACTTTTACGGGGAGCTGTTTTTT
TRBV12-3/TRBV12-4	.	.	TRBJ1-5	CASSLVQDSYQPQHF	TGTGCCAGCAGTTTAGTTCAGGACAGTTATCAGCCCCAGCATTTT
TRBV9	.	.	TRBJ2-5	CASSVSYQETQYF	TGTGCCAGCAGCGTTTCGTACCAAGAGACCCAGTACTTC
TRBV20-1	.	TRBD2	TRBJ2-3	CSAGSGSWDTQYF	TGCAGTGCTGGTAGCGGGAGTTGGGATACGCAGTATTTT
TRBV5-1	few	.	TRBJ1-1	CASSGQGLGNTEAFF	TGCGCCAGCAGCGGCCAAGGGCTGGGGAACACTGAAGCTTTCTTT
TRBV6-1	few	.	TRBJ1-5	CASSRGTSSNQPQHF	TGTGCCAGCAGCCGAGGGACATCGAGCAATCAGCCCCAGCATTTT